This T cell receptor (beta chain) comes out of a study of blood T cell repertoires in COVID-19. Study at large: Acute-phase and convalescent COVID-19 samples originated in the United States, Italy and Spain. T cells, B-cell-depleted T cells, or PBMCs provided the cDNA or gDNA that served as material.

Germline V gene lookup returns CDR1 SQVTM and CDR2 ANQGSEA. The ends were cut back, 5 bases at V and 1 base at J, with 13 bases in the middle. This CDR3 is 14 amino acids long. In the authors' workflow: Reference gene primer amplification in the assay estimated nucleated cell counts. Method: immunoSEQ multiplex PCR; TCRdb's copy keeps in-frame clones and lacks some. V and J calls and clone size are as listed in that table; D and trimming were resolved from the DNA. The sample carries approximately 27,000 clones, 70% to 90% recorded once. This clone was recorded once. The TCR was taken from a man in his 70s with acute or convalescent COVID-19. Sequencing used peripheral blood. This chain joins TRBV29-1 and TRBJ2-3; unclear D gene. The CDR3 DNA reads as TGCAGCGTTCGACTGGGTACGGGCACAGATACGCAGTATTTT. Translating gives CSVRLGTGTDTQYF.